This TCR beta chain is drawn from a study of a mutant IDH1 vaccine in newly diagnosed glioma. For the study at large: Patients came in for eight vaccinations, in weeks 1, 3, 5, 7, 11, 15, 19 and 23. Earlier treatment was radiotherapy, temozolomide, or both, with most getting both.

Stated time point: week 23, last vaccination. Every vaccination contained 300 ug of the mutant IDH1 20-mer peptide and was paired with topical imiquimod. The CDR3 has 16 amino acids. V lost 3 bases and J 6 bases, leaving 21 bases between the germline ends. The V gene's germline CDR1 is SGDLS and CDR2 YYNGEE. Using immunoSEQ multiplex PCR, the repertoire was profiled, and TCRdb retains in-frame clones only, with some absent. The sample has 30,000 to 40,000 clones, roughly 76% seen once. Comment on this clone: As yet, its antigen is unknown.

This clonotype originated in a man aged 35 to 55 with glioma. This chain links TRBV9 with TRBJ1-2; weak D call: TRBD1 (6 bases). The material sequenced was PBMCs, taken from a glioma patient whose treatment included an IDH1 peptide vaccine. CDR3 region: CASSADPRGTWDGYTF. The CDR3 nucleotides are TGTGCCAGCAGCGCCGATCCTAGAGGGACATGGGATGGCTACACCTTC. Looking up the rest from reference TRBV9 and TRBJ1-2 gives the full variable domain: DSGVTQTPKHLITATGQRVTLRCSPRSGDLSVYWYQQSLDQGLQFLIQYYNGEERAKGNILERFSAQQFPDLHSELNLSSLELGDSALYFCASSADPRGTWDGYTFGSGTRLTVV.